This passage covers 18 T cell receptor beta chains from one sample sequenced in a study of T cell changes during pregnancy in multiple sclerosis. The method was immunoSEQ multiplex PCR; TCRdb's version includes in-frame clones alone and lacks a portion of them. Seen here are roughly 8,000 clones, over 70% observed once, and the top ten hold under 6.5%. Here the sequenced sample was CD8+ T cells from peripheral blood mononuclear cells, taken in the first trimester of pregnancy. The receptor source for this set is a female donor in good health, enrolled as a control in a pregnancy study.

The chain carries TRBV7-9 and TRBJ2-3; D is possibly TRBD2 (6 bases). Germline assignment: CDR1 SEHNR and CDR2 FQNEAQ (reference sequence). The CDR3 length is 14 residues. V was trimmed by 3 bases and J by 2 bases, leaving 9 bases between them. The DNA for the CDR3 is TGTGCCAGCAGCTTCCGGGACTCCACAGATACGCAGTATTTT. As protein: CASSFRDSTDTQYF.

Remarks on this clone: Other DNA sequences in this specimen translate into the identical CDR3. The rearrangement links TRBV18 to TRBJ1-3; 9 positions match TRBD1. This CDR3 comprises 16 residues. V gave up 5 bases and J gave up 0 bases; unmatched junction bases: 5. Germline CDR1 is KGHSH and CDR2 is LQKENI. The CDR3 DNA sequence: TGTGCCAGCTCAGGGACAGGGACCGCCTCTGGAAACACCATATATTTT. Encoded protein: CASSGTGTASGNTIYF.

The chain uses TRBV7-8 and TRBJ2-1; perhaps TRBD2 as D (6 bases). V gave up 3 bases and J gave up 6 bases, with 18 bases separating them. Germline CDR1 and CDR2: SGHVS and FQNEAQ. The length of the CDR3 is 16 residues. The CDR3: CASSFPRYGSVNEQFF. CDR3 nucleotides: TGTGCCAGCAGCTTCCCTAGATACGGGAGTGTCAATGAGCAGTTCTTC.

The chain has TRBV5-1 and TRBJ2-7; a possible D gene is TRBD1 (6 bases). CDR1 is SGHRS and CDR2 is YFSETQ in the germline V gene. The CDR3 sequence is 14 residues long. The germline V and J ends were trimmed by 3 bases and 2 bases, with 12 bases remaining between them. CDR3 coding DNA: TGCGCCAGCAGCTATGCCGACAGGACCTACGAGCAGTACTTC. It is translated as CASSYADRTYEQYF.

The V call is TRBV11-1, the J call TRBJ2-1; 7 bases match TRBD2. Germline-derived CDR1 and CDR2 are SGHAT and FQDESV (reference sequence). V lost 6 bases to trimming and J lost 5 bases; unmatched junction nucleotides: 13. This CDR3 spans 16 amino acids. The CDR3 protein is CASSSGEGLVHNEQFF. In DNA, the CDR3 is TGTGCCAGCAGTTCGGGAGAAGGACTAGTTCACAATGAGCAGTTCTTC.

The gene calls are TRBV4-2 and TRBJ1-4; the D is unclear. This CDR3 has 14 residues. Trimming cost V 6 bases and J 8 bases, with 16 bases left between them. CDR1 and CDR2 (germline): LGHNA, YNFKEQ. The CDR3 DNA reads TGTGCCAGCAGAACTCTCGATGGGCCCGAAAAACTGTTTTTT. Protein sequence: CASRTLDGPEKLFF.

The gene calls are TRBV27 and TRBJ2-3; 14 nucleotides match TRBD2. CDR1 MNHEY and CDR2 SMNVEV come from the germline V gene (reference sequence). The ends lost 6 bases at V and 3 bases at J; junction bases unmatched: 11. This CDR3 region has 18 residues. The DNA of the CDR3 is TGTGCCAGCAGATCCGGGACTAGCGGGAGCGGATGGACAGATACGCAGTATTTT. Encoded protein: CASRSGTSGSGWTDTQYF.

In this sample, this clone turned up once. This chain uses TRBV7-9 with TRBJ1-4; no reliable D call. With 2 bases removed from V and 5 bases from J, the gap between germline ends came to 9 bases. The CDR3 consists of 14 residues. Germline V gene sequence: CDR1 SEHNR, CDR2 FQNEAQ (reference sequence). CDR3 residues: CASSLLRGNEKLFF. The DNA for the CDR3 is TGTGCCAGCAGCTTATTACGAGGAAATGAAAAACTGTTTTTT.

The sample holds one count of this clone. This chain uses TRBV27 with TRBJ1-5; the match to TRBD1 covers 7 bases. Looked up from germline, CDR1 is MNHEY and CDR2 is SMNVEV (reference sequence). Trimming at V came to 6 bases and at J to 0 bases, leaving 5 bases not matched to a gene. The CDR3 length is 15 residues. CDR3 sequence reads: CASRRTGSSNQPQHF. CDR3 coding DNA: TGTGCCAGCAGGAGGACAGGTTCTAGCAATCAGCCCCAGCATTTT.

This chain links TRBV28 with TRBJ2-7; D is ambiguous. Germline V lookup: CDR1 MDHEN, CDR2 SYDVKM. The germline V and J ends were trimmed by 5 bases and 2 bases, with 7 bases remaining between them. The CDR3 loop spans 12 amino acids. CDR3 coding DNA: TGTGCCAGCAGTCTCGGAGCCTACGAGCAGTACTTC. This sequence encodes CASSLGAYEQYF. Full variable domain (missing parts from reference TRBV28 and TRBJ2-7): DVKVTQSSRYLVKRTGEKVFLECVQDMDHENMFWYRQDPGLGLRLIYFSYDVKMKEKGDIPEGYSVSREKKERFSLILESASTNQTSMYLCASSLGAYEQYFGPGTRLTVT.

This rearrangement joins TRBV6-4 to TRBJ2-1; 9 nucleotides line up with TRBD2. The V segment lost 5 bases and the J segment 2 bases; nucleotides outside the gene matches: 4. Germline V CDR1 and CDR2: MRHNA, SNTAGT. CDR3 size: 15 residues. CDR3 protein: CASSPLAGTYNEQFF. CDR3 nucleotides: TGTGCCAGCAGTCCTCTAGCGGGAACCTACAATGAGCAGTTCTTC.

The rearrangement uses TRBV4-1 and TRBJ2-2; 8 nucleotides agree with TRBD1. Trimming cost V 4 bases and J 0 bases; bases outside gene matches: 7. This CDR3 spans 17 amino acids. Germline V CDR1 and CDR2: MGHRA, YSYEKL. CDR3 DNA: TGCGCCAGCAGCCCGCGGGTGGACAGGGCGAACACCGGGGAGCTGTTTTTT. This encodes CASSPRVDRANTGELFF.

This rearrangement joins TRBV7-6 to TRBJ2-6; D gene ambiguous. This CDR3 contains 15 residues. Germline CDR1 is SGHVS and CDR2 is FNYEAQ. With 4 bases removed from V and 2 bases from J, the gap between germline ends came to 9 bases. The chain's CDR3 is CASSSQVAGANVLTF. The DNA for the CDR3 is TGTGCCAGCAGCTCCCAAGTAGCTGGGGCCAACGTCCTGACTTTC.

The chain employs TRBV6-6 and TRBJ1-2; 7 bases match TRBD1. The V gene end was trimmed by 2 bases and the J gene end by 3 bases; junction bases not matched to a gene: 9. The V gene's germline CDR1 is MNHNY and CDR2 SVGAGI (reference sequence). The CDR3 has 16 amino acids. The CDR3 nucleotides read TGTGCCAGCAGTTACGACCTTTGGACAGGACACTATGGCTACACCTTC. This encodes CASSYDLWTGHYGYTF.

The table lists this clone with a few counts. CDR3 sequence reads: CASSAALGGPSYTDTQYF. Here the CDR3 DNA reads TGTGCCAGCAGTGCGGCGTTGGGGGGGCCTTCGTACACAGATACGCAGTATTTT. This rearrangement joins TRBV25-1 to TRBJ2-3, with a weak D call TRBD2 (7 bases). This CDR3 is 18 amino acids long. Trimming shortened V by 4 bases and J by 2 bases, and 22 bases separated the two germline ends. Germline loops: CDR1 MGHDK, CDR2 SYGVNS.

This sequence joins TRBV13 and TRBJ1-1; 7 bases match TRBD1. This CDR3 has 15 amino acids. Germline V gene lookup returns CDR1 PRHDT and CDR2 FYEKMQ (reference sequence). With V trimmed by 5 bases and J by 11 bases, 17 bases remained unmatched. The CDR3 spells CASSVRRQGVIVAFF. The DNA for the CDR3 is TGTGCCAGCAGCGTACGCCGACAGGGAGTTATTGTGGCTTTCTTT.

This clone is deemed large. J is TRBJ2-2 and V is TRBV6-1; D gene ambiguous. This CDR3 is built from 14 residues. Trimming cost V 4 bases and J 3 bases, with 9 bases left between them. Germline values: CDR1 MNHNS, CDR2 SASEGT. The CDR3 DNA follows: TGTGCCAGCAGTGGTGCAACGGACACCGGGGAGCTGTTTTTT. The encoded protein is CASSGATDTGELFF.

This chain uses TRBV19 with TRBJ1-2; D gene unclear. The germline V gene has CDR1 LNHDA and CDR2 SQIVND (reference sequence). The CDR3 runs 12 residues. V was cut by 9 bases and J by 4 bases, with 12 bases left in between. CDR3 protein: CASKKGSYGYTF. DNA for the CDR3: TGTGCCAGCAAAAAAGGGAGCTATGGCTACACCTTC.